This T cell receptor (beta chain) is from a study of post-analysis software for immune sequencing data. Whole-study findings and limits: A significant reduction in normalized Chao1 diversity was observed in multiple sclerosis patients versus controls. With F measure, samples from one preparation batch clustered together strongly. A handful of TRBV segments were significantly more frequent in patients than in controls. TRBV5-6, TRBV5-1 and TRBV20-1 were among these segments.

This clonotype came up a few times. Its antigen is unidentified. The V and J ends lost 1 base and 2 bases, in that order; junction bases with no gene match: 14. Looked up from germline, CDR1 is SGHVS and CDR2 is FQNEAQ. The CDR3 has 19 residues. Every TCR beta cDNA library bore unique molecular identifiers. Yield was roughly 500,000 cDNA molecules from about 1 to 10 million T cells. TCRdb itself ran the PCR reads through MiXCR, one entry per CDR3 protein. This repertoire shows 700,000 to 800,000 distinct CDR3 sequences, 25% to 30% found once; its top ten account for 0.5% to 0.6%. The sequenced material came from blood. V gene TRBV7-8 combines with J gene TRBJ2-3, with TRBD2 identical over 8 bases. This receptor was taken from a girl aged 10 to 17 with multiple sclerosis. The CDR3 here is CASSLEGSRRREATDTQYF. The CDR3 DNA reads as TGTGCCAGCAGCTTAGAGGGGTCGCGTCGGCGGGAGGCCACAGATACGCAGTATTTT.